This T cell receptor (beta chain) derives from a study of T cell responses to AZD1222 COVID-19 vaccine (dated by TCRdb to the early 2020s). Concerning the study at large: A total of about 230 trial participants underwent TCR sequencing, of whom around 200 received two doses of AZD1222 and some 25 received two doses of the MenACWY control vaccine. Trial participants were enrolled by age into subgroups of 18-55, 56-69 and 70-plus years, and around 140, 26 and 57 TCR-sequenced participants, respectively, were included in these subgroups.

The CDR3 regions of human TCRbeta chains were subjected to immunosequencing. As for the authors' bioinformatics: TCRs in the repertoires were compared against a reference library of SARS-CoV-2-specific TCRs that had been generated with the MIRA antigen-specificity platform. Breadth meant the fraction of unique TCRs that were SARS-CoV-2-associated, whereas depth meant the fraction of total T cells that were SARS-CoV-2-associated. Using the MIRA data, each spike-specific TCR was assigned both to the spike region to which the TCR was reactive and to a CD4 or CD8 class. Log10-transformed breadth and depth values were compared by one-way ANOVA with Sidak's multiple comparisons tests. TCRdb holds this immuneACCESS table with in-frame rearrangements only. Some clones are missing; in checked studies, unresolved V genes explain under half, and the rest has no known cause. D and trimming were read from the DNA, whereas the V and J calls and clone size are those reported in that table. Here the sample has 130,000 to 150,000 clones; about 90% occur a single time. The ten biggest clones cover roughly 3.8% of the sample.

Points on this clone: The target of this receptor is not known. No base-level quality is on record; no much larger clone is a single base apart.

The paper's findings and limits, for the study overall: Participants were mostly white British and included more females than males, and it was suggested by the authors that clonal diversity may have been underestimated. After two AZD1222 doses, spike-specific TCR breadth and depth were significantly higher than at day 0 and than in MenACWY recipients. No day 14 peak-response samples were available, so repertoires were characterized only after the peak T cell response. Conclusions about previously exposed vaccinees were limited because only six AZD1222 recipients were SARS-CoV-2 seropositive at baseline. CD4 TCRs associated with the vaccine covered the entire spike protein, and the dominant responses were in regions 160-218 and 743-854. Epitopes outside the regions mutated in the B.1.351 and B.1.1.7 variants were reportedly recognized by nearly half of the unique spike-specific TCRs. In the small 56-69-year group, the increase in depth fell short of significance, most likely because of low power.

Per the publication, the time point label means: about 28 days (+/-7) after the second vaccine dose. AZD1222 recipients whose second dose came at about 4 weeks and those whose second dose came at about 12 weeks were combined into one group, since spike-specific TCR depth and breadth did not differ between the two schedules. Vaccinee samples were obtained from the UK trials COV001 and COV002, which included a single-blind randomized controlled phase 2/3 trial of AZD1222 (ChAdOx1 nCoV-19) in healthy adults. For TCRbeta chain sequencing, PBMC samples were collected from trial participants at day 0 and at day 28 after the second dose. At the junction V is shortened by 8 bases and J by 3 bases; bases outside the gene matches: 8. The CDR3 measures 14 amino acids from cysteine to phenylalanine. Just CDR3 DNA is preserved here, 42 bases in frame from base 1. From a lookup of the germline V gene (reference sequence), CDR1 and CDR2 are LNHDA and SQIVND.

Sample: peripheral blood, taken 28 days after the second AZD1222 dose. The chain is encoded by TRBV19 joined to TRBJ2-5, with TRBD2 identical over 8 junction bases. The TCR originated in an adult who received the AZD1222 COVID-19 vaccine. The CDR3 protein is CASSETSGKETQYF. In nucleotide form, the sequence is TGTGCCAGTTCTGAAACTAGCGGAAAAGAGACCCAGTACTTC.